These 15 T cell receptor beta chains were all obtained from the same sample, sequenced in a study of Graves' ophthalmopathy and Graves' hyperthyroidism. RNA transcripts provided the template for amplifying TCR beta CDR3 regions. Amplification began with first-round RT-PCR using HTBI primers, then second-round multiplex PCR was performed. TCRdb reprocessed the multiplex PCR reads via MiXCR and lists one record per CDR3 protein. The sample contains more than 300,000 distinct CDR3 sequences, 15% of which appear only once. The sequenced sample consisted of peripheral blood. These receptors came from a woman between 18 and 30 years old with stable Graves' hyperthyroidism.

Worth noting for this clonotype: Possible read error: a much larger clone is one base away. The CDR3 coding sequence is TGTGCCAGCAGCGGTGGGACGGCGATTGAAGCTTTCTTT. It yields the protein CASSGGTAIEAFF. J is TRBJ1-1 and V is TRBV6-2 or TRBV6-3; a possible D gene is TRBD1 (5 bases). The ends were cut back, 6 bases at V and 7 bases at J, with 15 bases in the middle. This CDR3 spans 13 amino acids. The germline CDR1 and CDR2 sequences are MNHEY and SVGEGT.

CDR3 DNA: TGTGCCAGCAGCCTAACCGGGACTAGCATCGCGGAGACCCAGTACTTC. It encodes CASSLTGTSIAETQYF. V usage is TRBV3-1 and J usage is TRBJ2-5; 9 positions agree with TRBD2. The CDR3 contains 16 residues. Germline V gene sequence: CDR1 LGHDT, CDR2 YNNKEL (reference sequence). The V gene end was trimmed by 4 bases and the J gene end by 5 bases; junction bases not matched to a gene: 11.

The rearrangement links TRBV24-1 to TRBJ2-3, with D perhaps matching TRBD1 or TRBD2 (6 bases each). V gave up 7 bases and J gave up 0 bases, with 22 bases separating them. The CDR3 totals 18 residues. In germline, CDR1 is KGHDR, CDR2 SFDVKD. CDR3 sequence reads: CATREGGSGGTSTDTQYF. The CDR3, as DNA: TGTGCCACCAGGGAGGGGGGTTCAGGAGGGACTAGCACAGATACGCAGTATTTT.

This clonotype appeared many times. The chain has TRBV6-5 and TRBJ1-2; D call uncertain. Germline values: CDR1 MNHEY, CDR2 SVGAGI. The CDR3 sequence is 14 residues long. V gave up 4 bases and J gave up 2 bases, with 11 bases separating them. CDR3 nucleotides: TGTGCCAGCAGTTCCGGAGGACCCAACTATGGCTACACCTTC. Amino acid sequence: CASSSGGPNYGYTF.

Concerning this clonotype: The missing conserved phenylalanine or tryptophan at the end of this CDR3 makes a read error likely. This chain links TRBV6-1 with TRBJ2-2; 7 bases map to TRBD1. Germline V CDR1 and CDR2: MNHNS, SASEGT. This CDR3 comprises 18 residues. The J segment lost 3 bases and the V segment lost 0 bases, leaving 10 bases of the junction unmatched. Here the CDR3 DNA reads TGTGCCAGCAGTGAAGCGGGCAGGGGACAGAGACACACCGGGGAGCTGTTTCTT. It yields the protein CASSEAGRGQRHTGELFL.

This clonotype has at least ten counts. V and J are TRBV6-5 and TRBJ2-7; D assignment may be TRBD1 or TRBD2 (6 bases each). This CDR3 contains 13 residues. Per germline, CDR1 MNHEY and CDR2 SVGAGI. V shed 0 bases and J shed 5 bases, with 8 bases lying between them. For the CDR3, the DNA is TGTGCCAGCAGTTACTCGGGGGGCAACGAGCAGTACTTC. It codes for CASSYSGGNEQYF.

This clonotype was observed a handful of times. This sequence joins TRBV29-1 and TRBJ2-7, with 7 bases identical to TRBD2. Germline CDR1 and CDR2: SQVTM and ANQGSEA. Losses at the gene ends were 6 bases for V and 6 bases for J; bases not matched to a gene: 17. This CDR3 contains 15 residues. DNA of the CDR3: TGCAGCGTCGACCTTGGGGGGGGGATTCCCCTCGAGCAGTACTTC. This sequence encodes CSVDLGGGIPLEQYF.

This chain uses TRBV4-1 with TRBJ2-6; D remains unclear. The CDR3 extends over 14 amino acids. V lost 5 bases, J lost 2 bases, and 7 bases lay in between. Germline CDR1 and CDR2: MGHRA and YSYEKL. CDR3 nucleotides: TGCGCCAGCAGCGGGGTTGCTGGGGCCAACGTCCTGACTTTC. Amino acids: CASSGVAGANVLTF.

In its sample, this clonotype was seen many times. The CDR3: CASSLARGSTEAFF. CDR3 DNA: TGTGCCAGCAGCTTAGCGCGAGGGAGCACTGAAGCTTTCTTT. The chain couples TRBV7-2 to TRBJ1-1; no reliable D call. Trimming cost V 0 bases and J 4 bases, with 9 bases left between them. The CDR3 spans 14 residues. The germline gives CDR1 SGHTA, CDR2 FQGNSA.

The sample holds many counts of this clonotype. The chain couples TRBV29-1 to TRBJ1-1; 9 bases line up with TRBD1. V lost 6 bases to trimming and J lost 5 bases; unmatched junction nucleotides: 7. This CDR3 is built from 13 residues. Germline CDR1 is SQVTM and CDR2 is ANQGSEA. CDR3 in amino acids: CSVRTGVRTEAFF. The CDR3 DNA reads TGCAGCGTGAGGACAGGGGTGAGAACTGAAGCTTTCTTT.

This clonotype was counted many times. The chain links TRBV6-1 to TRBJ2-5, with 8 positions matching TRBD2. Per germline, CDR1 MNHNS and CDR2 SASEGT. Losses at the gene ends were 5 bases for V and 5 bases for J; bases not matched to a gene: 10. This CDR3 contains 15 residues. The DNA of the CDR3 is TGTGCCAGCAGTACGGCGGGGGGAGGAGGGGAGACCCAGTACTTC. Residues: CASSTAGGGGETQYF.

This clonotype was found many times. This chain joins TRBV11-3 and TRBJ2-5; 9 positions match TRBD2. Germline-derived CDR1 and CDR2 are SGHNT and YENEEA. J gave up 4 bases and V 5 bases, and 11 bases lay outside the gene matches. The CDR3 is 16 amino acids. CDR3 amino acids: CASSTRGSGGGETQYF. For the CDR3, the DNA is TGTGCCAGCAGCACCAGAGGTAGCGGGGGAGGAGAGACCCAGTACTTC.

V usage is TRBV7-2 and J usage is TRBJ2-7; 13 bases align to TRBD2. V was pared by 5 bases and J by 5 bases, with 3 bases of the junction left unmatched. The CDR3 totals 14 residues. CDR1 is SGHTA, CDR2 FQGNSA, per germline. The CDR3 loop is CASSTGLAGNEQYF. CDR3 DNA: TGTGCCAGCAGCACGGGACTAGCGGGGAACGAGCAGTACTTC.

This clonotype has a count of ten or more. The V and J genes are TRBV20-1 and TRBJ2-7; D tentatively reads TRBD1 or TRBD2 (5 bases each). Germline V gene data show CDR1 as DFQATT and CDR2 as SNEGSKA (reference sequence). The CDR3 spans 13 residues. With 4 bases removed from V and 7 bases from J, the gap between germline ends came to 17 bases. CDR3 sequence: CSATRDPVGEQYF. The DNA of the CDR3 is TGCAGTGCTACCCGGGACCCTGTCGGGGAGCAGTACTTC.

This clonotype was found a few times. This chain connects TRBV19 to TRBJ1-1; D possibly corresponds to TRBD1 (6 bases). Deletions cut 8 bases from V and 4 bases from J, with 17 bases between. Germline CDR1 and CDR2: LNHDA and SQIVND (reference sequence). The CDR3 has 14 amino acids. This CDR3 reads CASESSGEGTEAFF. For the CDR3, the DNA is TGTGCCAGTGAAAGCTCAGGGGAGGGCACTGAAGCTTTCTTT.